The 31 T cell receptor beta chains presented below share a single source sample, sequenced in a study of monozygotic twins with inflammatory bowel disease. TCRdb reworked the 5' RACE reads into one entry per CDR3 protein, no DNA. The sample features 400,000 to 500,000 distinct CDR3 sequences, with 2% to 2.5% in its top ten. Sequences were obtained from blood. These TCRs come from a human donor with ulcerative colitis or Crohn's disease, or a healthy co-twin of an affected twin (not recorded which).

The chain is built from TRBV28 and TRBJ1-3. This CDR3 has 14 residues. Per the germline V gene, CDR1 is MDHEN and CDR2 is SYDVKM. The CDR3 spells CASSLWSSGNTIYF. Supplemented by reference TRBV28 and TRBJ1-3, the full variable domain reads DVKVTQSSRYLVKRTGEKVFLECVQDMDHENMFWYRQDPGLGLRLIYFSYDVKMKEKGDIPEGYSVSREKKERFSLILESASTNQTSMYLCASSLWSSGNTIYFGEGSWLTVV.

CDR3 protein: CSARGTGTNSPLHF. The chain carries TRBV20-1 and TRBJ1-6; TCRdb indicates TRBD1, and absent DNA this call remains unverified. This CDR3 is built from 14 residues. The germline CDR1 and CDR2 sequences are DFQATT and SNEGSKA (reference sequence).

The chain uses TRBV12-3 or TRBV12-4 and TRBJ1-1. The CDR3 extends over 15 amino acids. The CDR3 is CASSFWEVWDTEAFF.

The chain employs TRBV28 and TRBJ2-7. Germline lookup yields CDR1 MDHEN and CDR2 SYDVKM. The CDR3 is 13 residues long. The CDR3: CASSLQLIHEQYF.

The J gene is TRBJ2-1, the V gene TRBV10-2; TCRdb outputs TRBD1, but without DNA this stays unchecked. The CDR3 consists of 15 residues. From germline, CDR1 is WSHSY and CDR2 SAAADI. The CDR3 region is CASSETLGGRSEQFF.

The V gene is TRBV20-1, the J gene TRBJ1-1. Germline-derived CDR1 and CDR2 are DFQATT and SNEGSKA (reference sequence). The CDR3 is 16 amino acids. The CDR3 sequence: CSARDLVSSMNTEAFF.

The genes are TRBV27 and TRBJ2-7; TCRdb returns TRBD1, unconfirmable since there is no DNA. The CDR3 is 16 amino acids. CDR1 and CDR2 from the germline V gene are MNHEY and SMNVEV (reference sequence). The chain's CDR3 is CASSPTGTSQGREQYF.

The chain links TRBV29-1 to TRBJ2-5; TCRdb outputs TRBD1, but without DNA this stays unchecked. The length of the CDR3 is 16 residues. Germline CDR1 SQVTM, CDR2 ANQGSEA. CDR3 residues: CSVEGRTAIPGETQYF.

Here the CDR3 reads CASSVDANTGELFF. The chain employs TRBV7-2 and TRBJ2-2. The CDR3 consists of 14 residues. The germline V gene encodes CDR1 SGHTA and CDR2 FQGNSA.

The chain recombines TRBV7-9 with TRBJ1-4. The CDR3 length is 13 residues. Germline CDR1 SEHNR, CDR2 FQNEAQ (reference sequence). The CDR3 sequence is CASSSPVSEKLFF.

The J gene is TRBJ2-4, the V gene TRBV10-1; no DNA is available, so the TRBD1 call from TCRdb remains unchecked. The germline V gene has CDR1 WNHNN and CDR2 SYGVQD (reference sequence). The CDR3 covers 13 residues. The CDR3 protein is CASSEGGSNIQYF.

V and J are TRBV18 and TRBJ1-2; TCRdb designates TRBD1, a call that cannot be tested without DNA. The CDR3 contains 16 residues. The germline V gene encodes CDR1 KGHSH and CDR2 LQKENI. The CDR3 reads CASSPDSYQRARGYTF.

The rearrangement joins TRBV12-3 or TRBV12-4 to TRBJ1-1; TCRdb proposes TRBD1, but this gene call is untestable without DNA. The CDR3 consists of 15 residues. CDR3: CASSLVTGYGTEAFF.

The gene calls are TRBV19 and TRBJ2-7; checking the TCRdb D call of TRBD1 is not possible without DNA. This CDR3 spans 13 amino acids. Looked up from germline, CDR1 is LNHDA and CDR2 is SQIVND (reference sequence). This CDR3 reads CASSMEDRVAQYF.

V and J are TRBV4-1 and TRBJ2-5; the D call from TCRdb, TRBD1, cannot be confirmed without DNA. Germline V gene lookup returns CDR1 MGHRA and CDR2 YSYEKL. The CDR3 totals 14 residues. The CDR3 region is CASSQQRGGETQYF.

The V gene is TRBV7-2, the J gene TRBJ1-4; TCRdb's D call of TRBD1 is untestable without DNA. Germline loops: CDR1 SGHTA, CDR2 FQGNSA. This CDR3 comprises 16 residues. The CDR3 region is CASSPWGGTTNEKLFF.

The rearrangement joins TRBV29-1 to TRBJ2-5. The CDR3 runs to 11 residues. Germline loops: CDR1 SQVTM, CDR2 ANQGSEA. CDR3 sequence reads: CSGRDPETQYF. The full variable domain, with the rest looked up from reference TRBV29-1 and TRBJ2-5, is SAVISQKPSRDICQRGTSLTIQCQVDSQVTMMFWYRQQPGQSLTLIATANQGSEATYESGFVIDKFPISRPNLTFSTLTVSNMSPEDSSIYLCSGRDPETQYFGPGTRLLVL.

The chain joins TRBV30 to TRBJ2-2. This CDR3 is 13 amino acids long. Germline CDR1 and CDR2: GTSNPN and SVGIG (reference sequence). The CDR3 loop is CARLSQNTGELFF.

The J gene is TRBJ2-1, the V gene TRBV11-1; TCRdb reports TRBD1, a call that lacks DNA to check it against. The CDR3 sequence is 13 residues long. Germline V gene data show CDR1 as SGHAT and CDR2 as FQDESV (reference sequence). This CDR3 reads CASSTNRVDEQFF.

V and J are TRBV10-2 and TRBJ1-2; TCRdb designates TRBD1, a call that cannot be tested without DNA. The CDR3 spans 17 residues. Germline CDR1 reads WSHSY; CDR2 reads SAAADI. The CDR3 sequence: CASSEHPGQLPVYGYTF.

The V call is TRBV27, the J call TRBJ1-2; lacking DNA, the TRBD1 call made by TCRdb goes unchecked. Germline V gene lookup returns CDR1 MNHEY and CDR2 SMNVEV (reference sequence). This CDR3 is built from 16 residues. The CDR3 reads CASSSGTGRTNYGYTF.

The chain has TRBV5-1 and TRBJ1-1; without DNA, the TCRdb call of TRBD1 cannot be checked. CDR1 and CDR2 from the germline V gene are SGHRS and YFSETQ. The CDR3 spans 17 residues. CDR3 sequence: CASSSVPGQGASTEAFF. The whole variable domain, filled in from reference TRBV5-1 and TRBJ1-1, reads KAGVTQTPRYLIKTRGQQVTLSCSPISGHRSVSWYQQTPGQGLQFLFEYFSETQRNKGNFPGRFSGRQFSNSRSEMNVSTLELGDSALYLCASSSVPGQGASTEAFFGQGTRLTVV.

The chain has TRBV6-2 or TRBV6-3 and TRBJ2-5; TCRdb picks TRBD2, but there is no DNA to check that call. The CDR3 is 14 amino acids. Germline-derived CDR1 and CDR2 are MNHEY and SVGEGT. The CDR3 here is CASNPRGGEETQYF.

This chain connects TRBV7-9 to TRBJ2-1; TCRdb's assignment of TRBD2 cannot be checked, as there is no DNA. CDR1 is SEHNR and CDR2 is FQNEAQ in the germline V gene (reference sequence). This CDR3 has 17 residues. This CDR3 is CASSAPGLAGFRNEQFF.

The CDR3 spells CSVPFGVNEQFF. This sequence joins TRBV20-1 and TRBJ2-1. The CDR3 runs 12 residues. Germline V gene lookup returns CDR1 DFQATT and CDR2 SNEGSKA (reference sequence).

The V gene is TRBV11-2, the J gene TRBJ2-1; there is no DNA to check the TCRdb D call of TRBD2. The CDR3 has 17 residues. CDR1 is SGHAT, CDR2 FQNNGV, per germline. The CDR3 sequence is CASSLRSGFSSYNEQFF.

The V and J genes are TRBV19 and TRBJ1-5; TCRdb designates TRBD1, a call that cannot be tested without DNA. This CDR3 is 14 amino acids long. Germline CDR1 and CDR2: LNHDA and SQIVND (reference sequence). CDR3 residues: CASIGTGNRQPQHF.

This chain uses TRBV20-1 with TRBJ1-5. CDR3 length equals 14 residues. Germline assignment: CDR1 DFQATT and CDR2 SNEGSKA (reference sequence). The CDR3: CSARDARFDQPQHF.

The chain carries TRBV6-2 or TRBV6-3 and TRBJ2-2. CDR3 size: 11 residues. Germline assignment: CDR1 MNHEY and CDR2 SVGEGT. CDR3 loop: CASREDGELFF.

The chain links TRBV2 to TRBJ1-2; the TRBD1 assignment by TCRdb is unverifiable without DNA. This CDR3 contains 14 residues. Per germline, CDR1 SNHLY and CDR2 FYNNEI. CDR3 protein: CASSGGLSGYGYTF. Filled out from reference TRBV2 and TRBJ1-2, the complete variable domain reads EPEVTQTPSHQVTQMGQEVILRCVPISNHLYFYWYRQILGQKVEFLVSFYNNEISEKSEIFDDQFSVERPDGSNFTLKIRSTKLEDSAMYFCASSGGLSGYGYTFGSGTRLTVV.

The V call is TRBV25-1, the J call TRBJ2-1; TCRdb lists TRBD2, though no DNA is available to test this call. Germline values: CDR1 MGHDK, CDR2 SYGVNS. The CDR3 totals 12 residues. CDR3 sequence reads: CASSIGTSRAFF.